The TCR beta chain under discussion was sequenced for a study of blood T cell repertoires in COVID-19. In the study overall: Both acute and convalescent COVID-19 samples were obtained from the United States, Italy and Spain.

Per the study methods: How many nucleated cells were present was estimated from reference gene primer amplification. Libraries were prepared by immunoSEQ multiplex PCR; TCRdb keeps only in-frame clonotypes and omits some of them. That table is the source of V, J and clone size, and D and trimming were worked out from the DNA. The top ten hold 2% to 2.5% of the sample, which has about 250,000 clones, about 88% seen once. The ends were cut back, 5 bases at V and 4 bases at J, with 6 bases in the middle. The CDR3 loop spans 11 amino acids. The germline V gene has CDR1 SGHRS and CDR2 YFSETQ. This chain uses TRBV5-1 with TRBJ2-5; D uncertain. The receptor was derived from a woman between 40 and 50 years old who had recovered from COVID-19. The specimen was peripheral blood. CDR3 coding DNA: TGCGCCAGCAGATCGGGAGAGACCCAGTACTTC. It translates to CASRSGETQYF.